This T cell receptor beta chain was obtained from a study of PD-1 blockade in classical Hodgkin lymphoma. Looked up from germline, CDR1 is SGHAT and CDR2 is FQNNGV. This CDR3 comprises 15 residues. The ends were cut back, 1 base at V and 7 bases at J, with 13 bases in the middle. With no exception, relapse followed autologous stem cell transplantation in all patients, and brentuximab vedotin exposure varied. A note on this clone: What it recognizes is unknown.

Assay: immunoSEQ multiplex PCR; the TCRdb copy retains only in-frame clones and omits some. Here the sample spans some 41,000 clones, approximately 80% being singletons. Study-wide results and limits: At baseline, newly diagnosed patients reportedly showed less TCR diversity than healthy donors. Undefined causes, possibly disease activity or prior therapy, underlie the repertoire differences.

The receptor was derived from a human donor with classical Hodgkin lymphoma. This chain connects TRBV11-2 to TRBJ1-4; TRBD1 might be the D (6 bases). Sequenced here: peripheral blood mononuclear cells (PBMCs), sampled at baseline. CDR3 sequence: CASSLVQGRGEKLFF. As DNA, the CDR3 is TGTGCCAGCAGCTTAGTGCAGGGGAGAGGTGAAAAACTGTTTTTT.